This T cell receptor (beta chain) was identified in a study of cytomegalovirus exposure and HLA in healthy donors. Whole-study findings and limits: Per a prior analysis, the majority of TCR beta V segments were productive roughly 87% or roughly 30% of the time. Apart from CMV serostatus, no immune exposure information was available. Later analysis demonstrated an association between a missense DCLRE1C variant and TCR beta V- and J-gene trimming.

This clone was picked up one time. Its antigen is unknown. The CDR3 consists of 14 residues. Germline CDR1 GTSNPN, CDR2 SVGIG (reference sequence). The trim removed 2 bases at V and 4 bases at J, leaving 4 bases unmatched. Donors were nominally healthy when sampled, though unrecorded immune exposures were likely. The PCR used 60 Vbeta and 13 Jbeta primers. Libraries were prepared by immunoSEQ multiplex PCR; TCRdb keeps only in-frame clonotypes and omits some of them. The sample holds more than 12,000 clones, roughly 63% seen once. The sample was PBMCs. The TCR sequence derives from a woman aged 45-65 years in good health and CMV-seropositive. The chain couples TRBV30 to TRBJ2-5, with 10 nucleotides matching TRBD1. The CDR3 DNA reads TGTGCCTGGAGTAGGGACAGGGGATCAGAGACCCAGTACTTC. Its protein is CAWSRDRGSETQYF.